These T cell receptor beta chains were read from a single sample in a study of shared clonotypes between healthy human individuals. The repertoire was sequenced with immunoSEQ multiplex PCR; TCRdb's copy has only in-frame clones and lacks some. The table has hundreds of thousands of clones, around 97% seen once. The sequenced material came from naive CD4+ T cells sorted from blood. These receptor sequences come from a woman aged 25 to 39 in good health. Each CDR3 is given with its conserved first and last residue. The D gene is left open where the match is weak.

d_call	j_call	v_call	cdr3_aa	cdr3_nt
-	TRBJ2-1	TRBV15	CATSREAAEQFF	TGTGCCACCAGCAGAGAAGCCGCTGAGCAGTTCTTC
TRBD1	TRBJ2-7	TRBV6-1	CASRARQGSYEQYF	TGTGCCAGCAGGGCCAGACAGGGGTCCTACGAGCAGTACTTC
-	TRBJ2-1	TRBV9	CASSLREVRTFYNEQFF	TGTGCCAGCAGCCTCAGGGAGGTGAGGACTTTCTACAATGAGCAGTTCTTC
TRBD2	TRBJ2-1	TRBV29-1	CSASLVREGNEQFF	TGCAGCGCAAGCCTCGTACGGGAGGGCAATGAGCAGTTCTTC
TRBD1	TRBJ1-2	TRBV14	CASSRLFYGQGQHGYTF	TGTGCCAGCAGCCGCCTATTTTACGGACAGGGCCAGCATGGCTACACCTTC
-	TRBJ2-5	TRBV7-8	CASSPSPQETQYF	TGTGCCAGCAGCCCATCCCCTCAAGAGACCCAGTACTTC
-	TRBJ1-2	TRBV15	CATSRDKDMTYTF	TGTGCCACCAGCAGAGATAAGGACATGACCTACACCTTC
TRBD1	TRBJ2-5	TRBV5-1	CASSLVHGTGNTQETQYF	TGCGCCAGCAGCTTGGTCCATGGGACAGGGAACACCCAAGAGACCCAGTACTTC
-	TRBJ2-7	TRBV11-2	CASSHYRTMIKAQYF	TGTGCCAGCAGCCACTACAGGACCATGATAAAGGCGCAGTACTTC
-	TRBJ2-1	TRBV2	CASRSTNSYNEQFF	TGTGCCAGCAGGAGTACAAACTCCTACAATGAGCAGTTCTTC
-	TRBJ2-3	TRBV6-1	CASSERGRTDTQYF	TGTGCCAGCAGTGAAAGAGGGAGGACAGATACGCAGTATTTT
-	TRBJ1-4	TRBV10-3	CAISSGSSNEKLFF	TGTGCCATCAGTTCCGGGTCAAGTAATGAAAAACTGTTTTTT
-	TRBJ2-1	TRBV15	CATSRDGTPYNEQFF	TGTGCCACCAGCAGAGACGGGACCCCTTACAATGAGCAGTTCTTC
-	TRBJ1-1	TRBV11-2	CASSLYYTEAFF	TGTGCCAGCAGCTTATATTACACTGAAGCTTTCTTT
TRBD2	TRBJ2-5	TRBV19	CASSNSPGGLETQYF	TGTGCCAGTAGTAACTCACCGGGAGGGTTGGAGACCCAGTACTTC
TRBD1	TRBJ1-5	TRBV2	CASSAGQGTYQPQHF	TGTGCCAGCAGTGCGGGACAGGGGACTTATCAGCCCCAGCATTTT
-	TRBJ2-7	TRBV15	CATSRDGGNYYEQYF	TGTGCCACCAGCAGAGATGGCGGGAATTACTACGAGCAGTACTTC
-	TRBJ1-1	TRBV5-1	CASSREYGVGTEAFF	TGCGCCAGCAGCCGGGAGTATGGGGTGGGCACTGAAGCTTTCTTT
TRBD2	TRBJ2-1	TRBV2	CASIRLAGSEQFF	TGTGCCAGCATTAGACTAGCGGGAAGTGAGCAGTTCTTC
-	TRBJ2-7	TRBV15	CATSSTQGRGEQYF	TGTGCCACCAGCAGTACACAGGGGAGGGGGGAGCAGTACTTC
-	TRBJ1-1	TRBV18	CASSPSGSVRAGTEAFF	TGTGCCAGCTCACCAAGTGGGTCCGTCAGGGCGGGCACTGAAGCTTTCTTT
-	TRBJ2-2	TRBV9	CASSAEFGAGELFF	-
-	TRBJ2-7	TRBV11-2	CASSRHGEPGEQYF	TGTGCCAGCAGCCGACACGGGGAGCCGGGGGAGCAGTACTTC
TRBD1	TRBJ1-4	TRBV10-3	CAISESTGVGGLGEKLFF	TGTGCCATCAGTGAGTCGACAGGTGTAGGGGGCTTGGGTGAAAAACTGTTTTTT
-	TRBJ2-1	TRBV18	CASSLRAGSSYNEQFF	TGTGCCAGCTCTCTCCGGGCAGGGAGCTCCTACAATGAGCAGTTCTTC